These 32 T cell receptor beta chains originate from one sample sequenced in a study of Graves' ophthalmopathy and Graves' hyperthyroidism. RNA served as the template for amplifying TCR beta CDR3 regions. Second-round multiplex PCR followed a first-round RT-PCR using HTBI primers. TCRdb independently ran MiXCR on the multiplex PCR reads; one entry per CDR3 protein. The sample holds over a million distinct CDR3 sequences, 35% to 45% seen once. Sequencing input: peripheral blood or thyroid tissue (not recorded which). Receptors were obtained from an adult man with Graves' hyperthyroidism.

In regard to this clonotype: A much larger clone sits a single nucleotide away, making a read error possible. V and J are TRBV10-3 and TRBJ1-2, with no clear D. Germline values: CDR1 ENHRY, CDR2 SYGVKD. Trimming cost V 5 bases and J 2 bases, with 9 bases left between them. CDR3 length equals 13 residues. The CDR3 region has the DNA TGTGCCATCAGTCCGGCCAGCAACTATGGCTACACCTTC. Amino acid sequence: CAISPASNYGYTF.

The chain uses TRBV6-6 and TRBJ1-1, with D uncertain. Per germline, CDR1 MNHNY and CDR2 SVGAGI (reference sequence). Trimming cost V 5 bases and J 2 bases, with 9 bases left between them. This CDR3 is 13 amino acids long. CDR3 loop: CASSENTNTEAFF. The CDR3 DNA reads TGTGCCAGCAGTGAAAACACAAACACTGAAGCTTTCTTT.

This chain connects TRBV2 to TRBJ2-5; 9 bases fit TRBD1. V shed 5 bases and J 9 bases; nucleotides not matched to a gene: 10. The V gene's germline CDR1 is SNHLY and CDR2 FYNNEI. The CDR3 has 14 residues. CDR3 sequence (DNA): TGTGCCAGCAGTACGGGACAGGGCCGTCAGCCCCAGTACTTC. Translation: CASSTGQGRQPQYF.

There are many counts of this clonotype. This CDR3 reads CSARSDRSTYEQYF. The CDR3 DNA reads TGCAGTGCTAGGAGCGACCGCTCAACCTACGAGCAGTACTTC. The rearrangement joins TRBV20-1 to TRBJ2-7; unclear D gene. Per germline, CDR1 DFQATT and CDR2 SNEGSKA (reference sequence). The CDR3 extends over 14 amino acids. Between the trimmed V and J ends, which lost 3 bases and 2 bases, there was a span of 14 bases.

Note on this clonotype: A read error is likely, as this CDR3 ends without the conserved phenylalanine or tryptophan. The chain employs TRBV2 and TRBJ1-6, with 8 nucleotides matching TRBD1. Germline CDR1 is SNHLY and CDR2 is FYNNEI. The CDR3 has 14 amino acids. With V trimmed by 5 bases and J by 10 bases, 7 bases remained unmatched. DNA for the CDR3: TGTGCCAGCAGTACGGACAGGGTCAGCTCACCCCTCCACCTT. Translating gives CASSTDRVSSPLHL.

This chain joins TRBV19 and TRBJ2-5, with D tentatively TRBD2 (6 bases). The CDR3 runs 16 residues. CDR1 and CDR2 (germline): LNHDA, SQIVND (reference sequence). V was pared by 6 bases and J by 5 bases, with 22 bases between. The DNA of the CDR3 is TGTGCCAGTAGCAAGCCGGGACCTGGAGGGCCGGAGACCCAGTACTTC. It is translated as CASSKPGPGGPETQYF.

As to this clonotype: A read error may be the cause here, since a much bigger clone is one base away. The conserved phenylalanine or tryptophan normally closing the CDR3 is absent here, so this likely arose from a read error. This chain uses TRBV12-3 or TRBV12-4 with TRBJ1-5; D not resolved. The V end was cut by 6 bases, the J end by 3 bases, with 6 bases between. This CDR3 is built from 12 residues. For the CDR3, the DNA is TGTGCCAGCAGACAGCACAATCAGCCCCAGCATTCT. Protein sequence: CASRQHNQPQHS.

V usage is TRBV9 and J usage is TRBJ2-2; D is possibly TRBD1 (5 bases). Trimming took off 4 bases at V and 8 bases at J, with 18 bases between the two ends. This CDR3 comprises 15 residues. CDR1 SGDLS and CDR2 YYNGEE come from the germline V gene. CDR3 protein: CASSLRDFPNGELFF. In DNA form, the CDR3 reads TGTGCCAGCAGCCTCAGGGATTTCCCAAATGGGGAGCTGTTTTTT.

The V and J genes are TRBV5-5 and TRBJ2-2; D remains ambiguous. Trimming took 4 bases from V and 3 from J, leaving 7 bases between them. The CDR3 sequence is 13 residues long. Germline V gives CDR1 SGHKS, CDR2 YYEKEE (reference sequence). In nucleotides, the CDR3 is TGTGCCAGCAGCACTCGGGACACCGGGGAGCTGTTTTTT. Translation gives CASSTRDTGELFF.

In regard to this clonotype: Because the CDR3's place on the DNA is in doubt, the DNA is left out and the CDR3 is given as listed by TCRdb. V is TRBV10-3 and J is TRBJ1-4. The CDR3 region is 14 residues in length, termini included. In germline, CDR1 is ENHRY, CDR2 SYGVKD. The CDR3 sequence is CAISEDSPGKNCFF.

This clonotype was seen a handful of times. The rearrangement links TRBV19 to TRBJ2-7, with 10 bases matching TRBD2. V was clipped by 3 bases and J by 2 bases; unmatched bases: 4. The CDR3 runs 15 residues. Germline assignment: CDR1 LNHDA and CDR2 SQIVND (reference sequence). CDR3 sequence (DNA): TGTGCCAGTAGTATTAAACTAGCGGGAACCTACGAGCAGTACTTC. Protein product: CASSIKLAGTYEQYF.

V usage is TRBV29-1 and J usage is TRBJ1-3, with a possible D match to TRBD1 (5 bases). The CDR3 totals 13 residues. The germline CDR1 and CDR2 sequences are SQVTM and ANQGSEA. Between the trimmed V and J ends, which lost 6 bases and 4 bases, there was a span of 13 bases. The CDR3: CSVPKRGGNTIYF. Written as DNA, the CDR3 is TGCAGCGTACCAAAGCGGGGGGGAAACACCATATATTTT. The full variable domain, in which reference TRBV29-1 and TRBJ1-3 provide the parts outside the CDR3, is SAVISQKPSRDICQRGTSLTIQCQVDSQVTMMFWYRQQPGQSLTLIATANQGSEATYESGFVIDKFPISRPNLTFSTLTVSNMSPEDSSIYLCSVPKRGGNTIYFGEGSWLTVV.

This clonotype was observed many times. V is TRBV7-2 and J is TRBJ1-4; D unclear. The CDR3 is 14 amino acids. Trimming removed 1 base at V and 0 bases at J, with 3 bases between. Germline V gives CDR1 SGHTA, CDR2 FQGNSA. The CDR3 nucleotides are TGTGCCAGCAGCTTAGGGCCAACTAATGAAAAACTGTTTTTT. Encoded protein: CASSLGPTNEKLFF.

On this clonotype: No DNA is shown, since the ends of the CDR3 on it are uncertain; the CDR3 is the one TCRdb lists. J is TRBJ1-6 and V is TRBV11-2; TRBD1, the D gene given by the table, was not confirmed from the DNA. Looked up from germline, CDR1 is SGHAT and CDR2 is FQNNGV. A total of 21 residues make up the CDR3, ends included. CDR3 protein: CASSFYICSAKPGTGRSPLHF.

V gene TRBV6-5 combines with J gene TRBJ2-7, with D uncertain. CDR1 and CDR2 from the germline V gene are MNHEY and SVGAGI. The CDR3 contains 14 residues. With 2 bases removed from V and 6 bases from J, the gap between germline ends came to 14 bases. CDR3 amino acids: CASSYGLQRREQYF. CDR3 nucleotide sequence: TGTGCCAGCAGTTACGGCCTCCAGAGGCGCGAGCAGTACTTC.

Comment on this clonotype: A much larger clone sits a single nucleotide away, making a read error possible. The rearrangement joins TRBV4-3 to TRBJ1-1; D may be TRBD1 (6 bases). Trimming took 0 bases from V and 9 from J, leaving 14 bases between them. CDR3 length equals 14 residues. Germline assignment: CDR1 LGHNA and CDR2 YSLEER. The CDR3 DNA is TGCGCCAGCAGCCAAGAACGGGACACCGGGAAAGCTTTCTTT. It translates to CASSQERDTGKAFF.

In its sample, this clonotype was seen many times. The rearrangement uses TRBV29-1 and TRBJ1-1; D may be TRBD1 (6 bases). V was shortened by 7 bases and J by 1 base, with 13 bases between the two germline ends. CDR3 length: 13 amino acids. The germline CDR1 and CDR2 sequences are SQVTM and ANQGSEA. CDR3 in amino acids: CSAHGQTNTEAFF. The CDR3 DNA sequence: TGCAGCGCTCATGGACAGACGAACACTGAAGCTTTCTTT.

This clonotype came up a few times. The chain has TRBV20-1 and TRBJ1-1; no clear D. CDR1 and CDR2 from the germline V gene are DFQATT and SNEGSKA (reference sequence). The V end lost 6 bases, the J end lost 0 bases, and 11 bases lay between the germline ends. This CDR3 contains 13 residues. CDR3 sequence (DNA): TGCAGTGCGGCCTGGATCCTGAACACTGAAGCTTTCTTT. This codes for CSAAWILNTEAFF.

With regard to this clonotype: No DNA is shown, since the ends of the CDR3 on it are uncertain; the CDR3 is the one TCRdb lists. The CDR3 region is CSARILAGGRTPGSCFF. V and J are TRBV20-1 and TRBJ2-2; the DNA was not used to check the table's D call, TRBD1. The germline CDR1 and CDR2 sequences are DFQATT and SNEGSKA (reference sequence). The CDR3 sequence runs 17 residues, both termini included.

The chain combines TRBV7-2 with TRBJ1-5, with D unresolved. The CDR3 extends over 12 amino acids. The ends were cut back, 1 base at V and 10 bases at J, with 8 bases in the middle. Looked up from germline, CDR1 is SGHTA and CDR2 is FQGNSA. The CDR3 spells CASSLDRSPQHF. The DNA of the CDR3 is TGTGCCAGCAGCTTAGACCGGTCACCCCAGCATTTT.

This clonotype came up many times. The chain combines TRBV7-9 with TRBJ1-5, with 8 bases fitting TRBD1. Per germline, CDR1 SEHNR and CDR2 FQNEAQ (reference sequence). After removal of 3 bases from V and 0 bases from J, the junction contained 7 bases not matched to a gene. This CDR3 spans 17 amino acids. The CDR3 bases are TGTGCCAGCAGCTTCGAGACAGGGGCGTATAGCAATCAGCCCCAGCATTTT. Amino acids: CASSFETGAYSNQPQHF.

There are a few counts of this clonotype. CDR3 amino acids: CAWSGGELQPQHF. As DNA, the CDR3 is TGTGCCTGGAGTGGTGGGGAGTTGCAGCCCCAGCATTTT. This rearrangement joins TRBV30 to TRBJ1-5; D ambiguous. CDR3 length: 13 residues. Per the germline V gene, CDR1 is GTSNPN and CDR2 is SVGIG (reference sequence). Deletions cut 1 base from V and 7 bases from J, with 11 bases between.

This clonotype has ten or more counts. This chain links TRBV2 with TRBJ1-3; D remains ambiguous. The CDR3 spans 13 residues. Trimming stripped 8 bases from V and 0 bases from J, with 8 bases between. Germline V CDR1 and CDR2: SNHLY, FYNNEI. DNA of the CDR3: TGTGCCAGCCAGACTGACTCTGGAAACACCATATATTTT. Amino acid sequence: CASQTDSGNTIYF.

Ten or more counts support this clonotype. The chain is built from TRBV6-5 and TRBJ1-1; D possibly corresponds to TRBD1 (5 bases). The CDR3 runs 12 residues. Germline CDR1 is MNHEY and CDR2 is SVGAGI. V was pared by 5 bases and J by 12 bases, with 16 bases between. The CDR3 loop reads CASSKNRRKPFF. The CDR3, as DNA: TGTGCCAGCAGTAAAAACAGGCGCAAGCCTTTCTTT.

There are many counts of this clonotype. The chain is built from TRBV11-2 and TRBJ1-6; D not resolved. Germline CDR1 and CDR2: SGHAT and FQNNGV. CDR3 length equals 17 residues. Trimming cost V 3 bases and J 13 bases, with 25 bases left between them. CDR3 DNA sequence: TGTGCCAGCAGCTTTTTTCTCACAAACCCTTTTTCATCGCCCCTCCACTTT. As protein: CASSFFLTNPFSSPLHF.

The table lists this clonotype with many counts. The chain recombines TRBV6-6 with TRBJ1-5; D is undetermined. The germline gives CDR1 MNHNY, CDR2 SVGAGI (reference sequence). V dropped 10 bases and J dropped 6 bases, with 16 bases sitting between them. The CDR3 contains 13 residues. The CDR3 sequence is CATANQDGQPQHF. The DNA of the CDR3 is TGTGCCACTGCCAACCAAGACGGTCAGCCCCAGCATTTT.

V and J are TRBV7-9 and TRBJ1-4; D gene unclear. Germline assignment: CDR1 SEHNR and CDR2 FQNEAQ (reference sequence). This CDR3 region has 15 residues. The ends were cut back, 5 bases at V and 8 bases at J, with 18 bases in the middle. The CDR3 DNA is TGTGCCAGCAGCCAAGGGTTGGGGTTCGGGGAAAAACTGTTTTTT. It specifies CASSQGLGFGEKLFF. The full variable domain, in which reference TRBV7-9 and TRBJ1-4 provide the parts outside the CDR3, is DTGVSQNPRHKITKRGQNVTFRCDPISEHNRLYWYRQTLGQGPEFLTYFQNEAQLEKSRLLSDRFSAERPKGSFSTLEIQRTEQGDSAMYLCASSQGLGFGEKLFFGSGTQLSVL.

This clonotype has more than one count but fewer than ten. J is TRBJ1-1 and V is TRBV12-3 or TRBV12-4; D is unclear. Between the trimmed V and J ends, which lost 5 bases and 4 bases, there was a span of 17 bases. This CDR3 is built from 15 residues. CDR3 nucleotide sequence: TGTGCCAGCAGTCCCAGACGGCGAGGTCGCACTGAAGCTTTCTTT. This codes for CASSPRRRGRTEAFF.

This clonotype was counted between two and nine times. The V and J genes are TRBV6-5 and TRBJ1-4; D gene unclear. Trimming removed 8 bases from V and 11 bases from J, with 27 bases in between. Germline-derived CDR1 and CDR2 are MNHEY and SVGAGI. The CDR3 sequence is 16 residues long. The CDR3 DNA is TGTGCCAGCGCTTCCCCCCCAAGCGGGCTGTCAGCGAAACTGTTTTTT. It codes for CASASPPSGLSAKLFF.

This clonotype has ten or more counts. V is TRBV7-8 and J is TRBJ2-7; D possibly corresponds to TRBD1 (6 bases). In germline, CDR1 is SGHVS, CDR2 FQNEAQ. Trimming cost V 0 bases and J 3 bases, with 9 bases left between them. CDR3 size: 14 residues. This CDR3 reads CASSLAGRGYEQYF. Here the CDR3 DNA reads TGTGCCAGCAGCTTAGCCGGCAGGGGCTACGAGCAGTACTTC.

The gene calls are TRBV5-4 and TRBJ1-3; tentative D call: TRBD1 (5 bases). The germline V gene encodes CDR1 SGHNT and CDR2 YYREEE (reference sequence). Trimming stripped 4 bases from V and 16 bases from J, with 18 bases between. The CDR3 runs 12 residues. The CDR3 sequence: CASSNGGDPSYF. CDR3 DNA: TGTGCCAGCAGCAACGGCGGGGACCCCAGCTATTTT.

The rearrangement links TRBV7-2 to TRBJ1-3, with D possibly being TRBD1 (5 bases). The ends were cut back, 0 bases at V and 3 bases at J, with 15 bases in the middle. The germline CDR1 and CDR2 sequences are SGHTA and FQGNSA. CDR3 length: 17 amino acids. CDR3 sequence: CASSLARGGTGGNTIYF. CDR3 sequence (DNA): TGTGCCAGCAGCTTAGCGAGGGGCGGGACCGGTGGAAACACCATATATTTT. The variable domain in full, with the rest retrieved from reference TRBV7-2 and TRBJ1-3, is GAGVSQSPSNKVTEKGKDVELRCDPISGHTALYWYRQSLGQGLEFLIYFQGNSAPDKSGLPSDRFSAERTGGSVSTLTIQRTQQEDSAVYLCASSLARGGTGGNTIYFGEGSWLTVV.